This TCR beta chain was profiled in a study of blood T cell repertoires in COVID-19. Study information: Sites in the United States, Italy and Spain provided acute and convalescent COVID-19 samples.

Profiled with immunoSEQ multiplex PCR; TCRdb holds only in-frame clones, not every one. Found here are approximately 230,000 clones, roughly 88% of them singletons; the top ten hold around 2.2%. Germline V gene data show CDR1 as SGHRS and CDR2 as YFSETQ. The CDR3 contains 16 residues. Unmatched junction bases numbered 12, after V lost 0 bases and J lost 12 bases. The rearrangement links TRBV5-1 to TRBJ2-1; 10 bases agree with TRBD2. This TCR was recovered from a man in his thirties or forties who had recovered from COVID-19. The sequencing input was peripheral blood. CDR3 DNA sequence: TGCGCCAGCAGCTTGGAGAGTAGCGGGGGGCGAGGCGGGCAGTTCTTC. This sequence encodes CASSLESSGGRGGQFF.